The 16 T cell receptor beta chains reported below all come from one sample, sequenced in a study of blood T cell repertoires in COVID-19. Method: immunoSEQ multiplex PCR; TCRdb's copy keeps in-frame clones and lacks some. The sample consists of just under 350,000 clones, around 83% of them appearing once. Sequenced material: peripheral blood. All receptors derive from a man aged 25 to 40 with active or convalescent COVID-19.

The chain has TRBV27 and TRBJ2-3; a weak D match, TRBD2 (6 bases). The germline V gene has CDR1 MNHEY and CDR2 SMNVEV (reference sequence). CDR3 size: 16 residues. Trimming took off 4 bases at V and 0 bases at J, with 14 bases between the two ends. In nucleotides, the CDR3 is TGTGCCAGCAGTTCCGGTAGCGGAGCTAGCACAGATACGCAGTATTTT. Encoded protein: CASSSGSGASTDTQYF.

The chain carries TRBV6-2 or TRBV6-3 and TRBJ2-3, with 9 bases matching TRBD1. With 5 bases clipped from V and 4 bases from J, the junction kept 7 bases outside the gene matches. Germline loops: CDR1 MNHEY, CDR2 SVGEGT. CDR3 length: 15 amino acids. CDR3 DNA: TGTGCCAGCAGTAGCCGGGACAGGGACGCAGATACGCAGTATTTT. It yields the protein CASSSRDRDADTQYF.

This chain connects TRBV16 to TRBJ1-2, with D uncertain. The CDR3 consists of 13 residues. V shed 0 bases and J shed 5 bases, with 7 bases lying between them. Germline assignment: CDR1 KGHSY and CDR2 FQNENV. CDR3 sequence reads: CASSQSNEYGYTF. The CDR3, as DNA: TGTGCCAGCAGCCAATCGAATGAGTATGGCTACACCTTC.

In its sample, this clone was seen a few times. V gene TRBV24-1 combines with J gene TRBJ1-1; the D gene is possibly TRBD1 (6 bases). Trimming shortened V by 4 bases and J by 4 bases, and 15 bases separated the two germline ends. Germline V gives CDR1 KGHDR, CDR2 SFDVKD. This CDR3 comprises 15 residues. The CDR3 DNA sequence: TGTGCCACCAGTGAGACCACAGGGCCGGCCACTGAAGCTTTCTTT. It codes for CATSETTGPATEAFF.

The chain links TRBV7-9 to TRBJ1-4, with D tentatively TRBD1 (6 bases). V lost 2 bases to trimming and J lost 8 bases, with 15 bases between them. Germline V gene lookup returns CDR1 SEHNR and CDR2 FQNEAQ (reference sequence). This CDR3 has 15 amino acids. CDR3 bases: TGTGCCAGCAGCTTACGCACCGGACAGTCAGAAAAACTGTTTTTT. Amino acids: CASSLRTGQSEKLFF. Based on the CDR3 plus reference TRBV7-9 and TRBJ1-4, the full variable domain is DTGVSQNPRHKITKRGQNVTFRCDPISEHNRLYWYRQTLGQGPEFLTYFQNEAQLEKSRLLSDRFSAERPKGSFSTLEIQRTEQGDSAMYLCASSLRTGQSEKLFFGSGTQLSVL.

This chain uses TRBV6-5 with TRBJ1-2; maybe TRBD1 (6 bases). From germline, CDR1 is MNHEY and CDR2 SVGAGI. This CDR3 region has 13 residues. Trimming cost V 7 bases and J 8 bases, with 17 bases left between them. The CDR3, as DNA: TGTGCCAGCATGCTCCTAGGGGGTGGCGGCTACACCTTC. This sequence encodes CASMLLGGGGYTF.

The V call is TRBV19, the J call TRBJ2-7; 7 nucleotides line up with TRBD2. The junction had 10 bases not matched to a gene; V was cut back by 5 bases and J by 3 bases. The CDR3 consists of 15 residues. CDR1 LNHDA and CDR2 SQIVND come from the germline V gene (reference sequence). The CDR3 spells CASSWQRGAGYEQYF. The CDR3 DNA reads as TGTGCCAGTAGTTGGCAGCGGGGAGCAGGCTACGAGCAGTACTTC.

CDR3 residues: CASSQDRERGQETQYF. CDR3 DNA sequence: TGCGCCAGCAGCCAAGATAGGGAGCGGGGACAAGAGACCCAGTACTTC. The chain links TRBV4-1 to TRBJ2-5; 7 bases fit TRBD2. CDR1 and CDR2 from the germline V gene are MGHRA and YSYEKL. The CDR3 length is 16 residues. V trimming: 0 bases; J trimming: 2 bases; junction bases outside the gene matches: 6.

The DNA of the CDR3 is TGTGCCACCAGCAGACATGCGGGGGGGGCGAGTGAAAAACTGTTTTTT. Its translation is CATSRHAGGASEKLFF. The chain joins TRBV15 to TRBJ1-4, with D possibly TRBD1 on 6 matching bases. This CDR3 has 16 amino acids. V dropped 2 bases and J dropped 7 bases, with 17 bases sitting between them. The germline gives CDR1 LNHNV, CDR2 YYDKDF (reference sequence). Looking up the rest from reference TRBV15 and TRBJ1-4 gives the full variable domain: DAMVIQNPRYQVTQFGKPVTLSCSQTLNHNVMYWYQQKSSQAPKLLFHYYDKDFNNEADTPDNFQSRRPNTSFCFLDIRSPGLGDTAMYLCATSRHAGGASEKLFFGSGTQLSVL.

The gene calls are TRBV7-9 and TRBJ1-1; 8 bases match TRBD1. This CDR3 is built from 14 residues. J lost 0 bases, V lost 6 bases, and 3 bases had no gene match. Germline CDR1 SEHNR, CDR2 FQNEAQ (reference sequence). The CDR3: CASREDRVNTEAFF. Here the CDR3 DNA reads TGTGCCAGCAGAGAGGACAGGGTGAACACTGAAGCTTTCTTT.

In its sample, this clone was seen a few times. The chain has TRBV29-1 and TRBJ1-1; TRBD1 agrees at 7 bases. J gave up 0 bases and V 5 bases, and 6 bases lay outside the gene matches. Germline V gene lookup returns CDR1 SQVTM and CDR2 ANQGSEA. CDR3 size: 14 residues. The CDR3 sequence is CSVPTGTVNTEAFF. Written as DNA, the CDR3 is TGCAGCGTTCCAACCGGGACAGTGAACACTGAAGCTTTCTTT.

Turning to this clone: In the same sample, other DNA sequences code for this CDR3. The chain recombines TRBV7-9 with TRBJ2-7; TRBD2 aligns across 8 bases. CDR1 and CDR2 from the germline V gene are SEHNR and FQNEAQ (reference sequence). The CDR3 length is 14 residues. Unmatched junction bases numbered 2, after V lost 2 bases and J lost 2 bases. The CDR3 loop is CASSLLAGAYEQYF. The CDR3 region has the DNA TGTGCCAGCAGCTTACTAGCGGGCGCCTACGAGCAGTACTTC.

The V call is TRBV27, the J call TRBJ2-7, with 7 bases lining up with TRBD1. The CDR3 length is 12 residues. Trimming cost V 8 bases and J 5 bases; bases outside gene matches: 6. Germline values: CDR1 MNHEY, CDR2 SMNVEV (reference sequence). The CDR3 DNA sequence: TGTGCCAGCGCAGACAGGGTTAACGAGCAGTACTTC. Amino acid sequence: CASADRVNEQYF.

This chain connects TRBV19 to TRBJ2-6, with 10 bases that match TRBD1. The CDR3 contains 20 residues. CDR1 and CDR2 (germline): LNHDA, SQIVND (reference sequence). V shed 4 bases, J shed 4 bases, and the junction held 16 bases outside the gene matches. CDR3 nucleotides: TGTGCCAGTAGTAAGGCCCTGACCGGACAGGGGGTTAGCGGGGCCAACGTCCTGACTTTC. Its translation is CASSKALTGQGVSGANVLTF.

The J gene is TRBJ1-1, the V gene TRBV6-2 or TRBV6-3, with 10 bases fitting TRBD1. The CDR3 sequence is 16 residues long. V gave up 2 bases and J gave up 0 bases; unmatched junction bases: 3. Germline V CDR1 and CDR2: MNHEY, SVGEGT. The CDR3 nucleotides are TGTGCCAGCAGTTACCCAGGGACAGGGGTGAACACTGAAGCTTTCTTT. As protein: CASSYPGTGVNTEAFF.

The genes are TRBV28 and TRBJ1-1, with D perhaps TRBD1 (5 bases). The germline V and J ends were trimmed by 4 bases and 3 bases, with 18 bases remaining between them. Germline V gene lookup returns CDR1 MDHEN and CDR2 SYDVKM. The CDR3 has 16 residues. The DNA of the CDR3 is TGTGCCAGCAGTTCCCCAGGGTCTCCTAAGGACACTGAAGCTTTCTTT. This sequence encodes CASSSPGSPKDTEAFF.